The 23 T cell receptor beta chains given below trace back to one sample, sequenced in a study of blood T cells in healthy people across ages. A sample-barcoded 5' primer and a J-beta primer mix were used in a second PCR of roughly 6 to 11 cycles. TCRdb itself ran the 5' RACE reads through MiXCR, one entry per CDR3 protein. The data show approximately 1.5 million distinct CDR3 sequences, 34% seen once. Sequencing used blood. All receptors come from a woman aged 25 to 39 in good health.

This clonotype was observed a handful of times. For the CDR3, the DNA is TGCGCCAGCAGCCCCCAGGACGGAGCGGAGCAGTACTTC. As protein: CASSPQDGAEQYF. The chain uses TRBV5-1 and TRBJ2-5; TRBD2 is a possible D gene (5 bases). This CDR3 contains 13 residues. The germline V gene has CDR1 SGHRS and CDR2 YFSETQ. Trimming cost V 4 bases and J 11 bases, with 18 bases left between them.

This clonotype was seen only a few times. The V and J genes are TRBV5-1 and TRBJ2-5; D call uncertain. This CDR3 contains 13 residues. V lost 3 bases and J lost 1, with 7 bases in between. CDR1 and CDR2 (germline): SGHRS, YFSETQ. Here the CDR3 DNA reads TGCGCCAGCAGCTGGCCGGCCCAAGAGACCCAGTACTTC. Translated, it gives CASSWPAQETQYF.

This clonotype was counted only a few times. The gene calls are TRBV4-1 and TRBJ2-7; possibly TRBD1 or TRBD2 for D (5 bases each). Germline V gene sequence: CDR1 MGHRA, CDR2 YSYEKL. The CDR3 spans 15 residues. Trimming took 4 bases from V and 3 from J, leaving 16 bases between them. CDR3 sequence: CASSLSRAGNYEQYF. CDR3 coding DNA: TGCGCCAGCAGCCTCTCGCGGGCAGGGAACTACGAGCAGTACTTC.

This clonotype has at least ten counts. The chain carries TRBV12-3 or TRBV12-4 and TRBJ2-7; D call uncertain. V gave up 6 bases and J gave up 2 bases, with 8 bases separating them. The CDR3 has 12 residues. The CDR3 nucleotides are TGTGCCAGCAGCCCAGTTGCCTACGAGCAGTACTTC. Encoded protein: CASSPVAYEQYF.

This clonotype was counted a few times. The rearrangement uses TRBV11-2 and TRBJ2-3, with 8 bases lining up with TRBD1. The CDR3 extends over 16 amino acids. CDR1 and CDR2 from the germline V gene are SGHAT and FQNNGV. Trimming removed 4 bases from V and 0 bases from J; junction bases left unmatched: 6. The CDR3: CASSSRQGQSTDTQYF. CDR3 coding DNA: TGTGCCAGCAGCTCCAGACAGGGGCAAAGCACAGATACGCAGTATTTT.

In the case of this clonotype: One junction end disagrees with the germline gene, perhaps due to a read error. The chain carries TRBV28 and TRBJ2-5; D possibly corresponds to TRBD1 (6 bases). Germline V gives CDR1 MDHEN, CDR2 SYDVKM. CDR3 size: 14 residues. The CDR3 DNA reads as TGTGTCAGCAGTTTAGGGGGACGACGGGAGACCCAGTACTTC. Translated: CVSSLGGRRETQYF.

The table lists this clonotype with a few counts. V gene TRBV20-1 combines with J gene TRBJ2-1; either TRBD1 or TRBD2 may supply D (5 bases each). The germline CDR1 and CDR2 sequences are DFQATT and SNEGSKA (reference sequence). V gave up 5 bases and J gave up 7 bases, with 18 bases separating them. The CDR3 covers 14 residues. The CDR3 DNA sequence: TGCAGTGCTTTTACCGGGACGACCACGAATGAGCAGTTCTTC. It translates to CSAFTGTTTNEQFF.

This chain connects TRBV18 to TRBJ2-1, with a possible D match to TRBD2 (6 bases). Germline V gene sequence: CDR1 KGHSH, CDR2 LQKENI. Trimming stripped 6 bases from V and 3 bases from J, with 18 bases between. The CDR3 has 16 amino acids. The CDR3 DNA sequence: TGTGCCAGCTCCCCTAGAGTGGTGGGAGGCTACAATGAGCAGTTCTTC. Encoded protein: CASSPRVVGGYNEQFF.

This clonotype was seen a few times. This sequence joins TRBV29-1 and TRBJ1-2, with a weak D call TRBD1 (5 bases). Germline V CDR1 and CDR2: SQVTM, ANQGSEA. Trimming removed 3 bases at V and 8 bases at J, with 19 bases between. The CDR3 is 14 residues long. CDR3 sequence (DNA): TGCAGCGTTGAGGGGGTCAGCGTCCCGGGGGGCTACACCTTC. Protein product: CSVEGVSVPGGYTF.

Only a few counts were recorded for this clonotype. The chain is built from TRBV6-6 and TRBJ2-1, with 9 bases lining up with TRBD2. The CDR3 consists of 14 residues. Germline lookup yields CDR1 MNHNY and CDR2 SVGAGI (reference sequence). The trim removed 8 bases at V and 6 bases at J, leaving 8 bases unmatched. The CDR3 nucleotides are TGTGCCAGCTGTACCAGCGGGGGGACCAATGAGCAGTTCTTC. Protein: CASCTSGGTNEQFF.

This clonotype was found a few times. The chain uses TRBV20-1 and TRBJ1-6, with 9 positions matching TRBD1. Germline assignment: CDR1 DFQATT and CDR2 SNEGSKA (reference sequence). The J segment lost 6 bases and the V segment lost 5 bases, leaving 8 bases of the junction unmatched. CDR3 length: 15 residues. CDR3 region: CSALARDRVNSPLHF. CDR3 nucleotides: TGCAGTGCTTTAGCCCGGGACAGGGTTAATTCACCCCTCCACTTT.

This clonotype was recorded once. This chain uses TRBV28 with TRBJ2-7; D is possibly TRBD2 (5 bases). V lost 4 bases and J 1 base, leaving 11 bases between the germline ends. This CDR3 contains 14 residues. The germline V gene has CDR1 MDHEN and CDR2 SYDVKM. The CDR3 sequence is CASSSPRGSYEQYF. As DNA, the CDR3 is TGTGCCAGCAGTTCCCCCCGCGGGTCCTACGAGCAGTACTTC.

This clonotype was seen only once. The genes are TRBV20-1 and TRBJ2-7, with a weak D call TRBD1 (6 bases). Trimming removed 3 bases at V and 3 bases at J, with 12 bases between. Germline V gene lookup returns CDR1 DFQATT and CDR2 SNEGSKA (reference sequence). The CDR3 loop spans 13 amino acids. The CDR3 reads CSARGAWNYEQYF. As DNA, the CDR3 is TGCAGTGCTAGGGGGGCCTGGAACTACGAGCAGTACTTC.

To note about this clonotype: Mismatch with germline at one junction end may stem from a read error. The chain combines TRBV27 with TRBJ2-7; a weak D match, TRBD2 (6 bases). The germline CDR1 and CDR2 sequences are MNHEY and SMNVEV (reference sequence). The CDR3 contains 15 residues. The CDR3 sequence: CARSLSSTGAYEQYF. The CDR3 region has the DNA TGTGCCAGGAGTTTATCGAGTACGGGGGCCTACGAGCAGTACTTC.

This clonotype showed up many times. In DNA form, the CDR3 reads TGTGCCAGCAGTGGGAGCGGAAGGACCTACGAGCAGTACTTC. Its protein is CASSGSGRTYEQYF. The rearrangement links TRBV2 to TRBJ2-7; TRBD2 is a possible D gene (5 bases). The length of the CDR3 is 14 residues. V was cut by 4 bases and J by 2 bases, with 12 bases left in between. Germline V CDR1 and CDR2: SNHLY, FYNNEI.

The chain carries TRBV9 and TRBJ2-1, with 9 nucleotides matching TRBD2. The CDR3 is 16 amino acids. V lost 0 bases and J lost 4; bases outside the gene matches: 5. Germline CDR1 SGDLS, CDR2 YYNGEE. CDR3 residues: CASSVVGSGGYNEQFF. The CDR3 coding sequence is TGTGCCAGCAGCGTAGTCGGTAGCGGGGGATACAATGAGCAGTTCTTC.

This clonotype was picked up many times. The chain links TRBV4-2 to TRBJ2-7, with D unresolved. V was pared by 3 bases and J by 5 bases, with 8 bases between. The CDR3 totals 12 residues. Germline V gene data show CDR1 as LGHNA and CDR2 as YNFKEQ. CDR3: CASSHPDDEQYF. Written as DNA, the CDR3 is TGTGCCAGCAGCCATCCCGACGACGAGCAGTACTTC.

V is TRBV2 and J is TRBJ1-2, with 8 bases lining up with TRBD1. The ends lost 7 bases at V and 4 bases at J; junction bases unmatched: 2. The length of the CDR3 is 12 residues. Germline assignment: CDR1 SNHLY and CDR2 FYNNEI. In DNA form, the CDR3 reads TGTGCCAGCAAGGACAGGGCCTATGGCTACACCTTC. It translates to CASKDRAYGYTF.

The chain uses TRBV6-5 and TRBJ1-1; no clear D gene. CDR3 length: 16 amino acids. Trimming shortened V by 5 bases and J by 5 bases, and 21 bases separated the two germline ends. The germline V gene has CDR1 MNHEY and CDR2 SVGAGI. Written as DNA, the CDR3 is TGTGCCAGCAGTCCGGCAGCCGATGGCCCTGATACTGAAGCTTTCTTT. Its translation is CASSPAADGPDTEAFF.

This chain connects TRBV3-1 to TRBJ1-2, with D tentatively TRBD1 (5 bases). V was shortened by 5 bases and J by 4 bases, with 20 bases between the two germline ends. The germline gives CDR1 LGHDT, CDR2 YNNKEL (reference sequence). The CDR3 consists of 16 residues. This CDR3 reads CASSERQTLPTYGYTF. CDR3 nucleotide sequence: TGTGCCAGCAGCGAACGACAGACCCTACCGACCTATGGCTACACCTTC.

The V gene is TRBV5-1, the J gene TRBJ2-3, with TRBD2 identical over 8 bases. V gave up 4 bases and J gave up 2 bases; unmatched junction bases: 9. The CDR3 loop spans 16 amino acids. Per germline, CDR1 SGHRS and CDR2 YFSETQ. The CDR3: CASSAATSGVTDTQYF. The CDR3 DNA reads TGCGCCAGCAGCGCCGCCACTAGCGGAGTCACAGATACGCAGTATTTT.

The gene calls are TRBV7-9 and TRBJ2-5; 15 nucleotides agree with TRBD2. With 4 bases clipped from V and 4 bases from J, the junction kept 10 bases outside the gene matches. The V gene's germline CDR1 is SEHNR and CDR2 FQNEAQ (reference sequence). This CDR3 comprises 18 residues. The CDR3 nucleotides are TGTGCCAGCAGCTCCCCAGGACTAGCGGGAGGGCCGTTAGAGACCCAGTACTTC. Its translation: CASSSPGLAGGPLETQYF.

A word on this clonotype: One end of the junction varies from germline; a read error may be responsible. The chain joins TRBV7-9 to TRBJ1-4; the D gene is possibly TRBD1 (6 bases). CDR1 is SEHNR and CDR2 is FQNEAQ in the germline V gene (reference sequence). The CDR3 runs to 14 residues. The CDR3 DNA sequence: TGTGCCAGCACCCATAACAGGGTGAATGAAAAACGGTTTTTT. Translated: CASTHNRVNEKRFF.